This T cell receptor beta chain was retrieved from a study of identical twins. Notes on the study in general: Analyses of zero insertions could be partly confounded by invariant MAIT and iNKT cells.

MiXCR was run by TCRdb on the 5' RACE reads, yielding one entry per CDR3 protein. There are some 600,000 distinct CDR3 sequences in the sample; roughly 7.2% occur only once, and 1.6% lies in the top ten. Every donor was a healthy Caucasian. This CDR3 has 12 amino acids. Germline V gene data show CDR1 as ENHRY and CDR2 as SYGVKD. Trimming shortened V by 11 bases and J by 7 bases, and 18 bases separated the two germline ends. This clonotype came up a few times. Its antigen is not known. These data also formed part of another study, on yellow fever vaccine responses in identical twins.

The TCR sequence derives from a woman between 18 and 29 years old in good health. Sequencing was performed on PBMCs. The rearrangement joins TRBV10-3 to TRBJ2-7, with TRBD1 as a possible D gene (6 bases). CDR3 amino acids: CAVTGFLGEQYF. The CDR3 nucleotides read TGTGCCGTAACAGGGTTCCTCGGAGAGCAGTACTTC.